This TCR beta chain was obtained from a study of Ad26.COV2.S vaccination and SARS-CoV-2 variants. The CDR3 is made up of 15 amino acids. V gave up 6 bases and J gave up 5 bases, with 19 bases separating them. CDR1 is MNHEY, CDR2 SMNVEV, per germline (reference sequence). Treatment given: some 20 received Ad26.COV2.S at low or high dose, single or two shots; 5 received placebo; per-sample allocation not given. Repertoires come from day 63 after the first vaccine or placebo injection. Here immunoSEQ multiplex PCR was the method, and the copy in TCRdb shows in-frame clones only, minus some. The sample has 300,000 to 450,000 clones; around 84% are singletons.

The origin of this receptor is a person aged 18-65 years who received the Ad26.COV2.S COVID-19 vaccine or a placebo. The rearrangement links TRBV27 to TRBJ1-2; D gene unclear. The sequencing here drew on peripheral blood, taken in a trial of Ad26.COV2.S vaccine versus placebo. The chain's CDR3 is CASRVYTTAGYGYTF. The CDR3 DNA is TGTGCCAGCAGAGTTTATACCACAGCGGGTTATGGCTACACCTTC.